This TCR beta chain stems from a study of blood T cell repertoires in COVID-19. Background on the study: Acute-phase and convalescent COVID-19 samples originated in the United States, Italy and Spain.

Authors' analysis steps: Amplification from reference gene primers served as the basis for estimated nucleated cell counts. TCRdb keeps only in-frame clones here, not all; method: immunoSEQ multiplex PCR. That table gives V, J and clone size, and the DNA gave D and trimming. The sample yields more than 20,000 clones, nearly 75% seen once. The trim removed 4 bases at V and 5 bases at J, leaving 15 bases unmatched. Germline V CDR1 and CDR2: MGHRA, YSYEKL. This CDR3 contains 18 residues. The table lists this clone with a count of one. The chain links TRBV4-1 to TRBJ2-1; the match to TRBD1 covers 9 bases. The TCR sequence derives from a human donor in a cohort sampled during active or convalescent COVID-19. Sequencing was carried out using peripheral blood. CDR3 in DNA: TGCGCCAGCAGCCGACAAGTTGCCGGGACAGGGCAAGACAATGAGCAGTTCTTC. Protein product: CASSRQVAGTGQDNEQFF.